This is a list of T cell receptor beta chains from one sample in a study of T-cell reconstitution after alpha-beta-depleted transplantation in children. MiXCR, applied by TCRdb to the PCR reads, yields one record per CDR3 protein. This table holds roughly 500,000 distinct CDR3 sequences, 12% found once. Sequences were derived from PBMCs from the stem cell graft donor, sampled from the stem cell graft. Receptor source: a human donor who donated a stem cell graft to a child with combined immunodeficiency. The CDR3 runs from the conserved cysteine through the conserved F or W. The order of the fields is clone size, V gene, D gene, J gene, CDR3 protein, CDR3 DNA. A D gene is named only where the DNA matches it firmly. Clone size is stated in some rows and not others, as once, few, many or a class when expanded.

NA	TRBV7-9	TRBD2	TRBJ2-7	CASSLAAAGVDYEQYF	TGTGCCAGCAGCTTAGCGGCTGCGGGGGTGGACTACGAGCAGTACTTC
few	TRBV4-3	NA	TRBJ2-1	CASSRASGLGSYNEQFF	TGCGCCAGCAGCCGGGCGTCGGGCCTTGGCTCCTACAATGAGCAGTTCTTC
few	TRBV12-3/TRBV12-4	NA	TRBJ2-6	CASIADAIPPSGANVLTF	TGTGCCAGCATAGCGGACGCGATCCCCCCCTCTGGGGCCAACGTCCTGACTTTC
few	TRBV5-1	NA	TRBJ2-1	CASEGPGTQSSYNEQFF	TGCGCCAGCGAAGGACCCGGGACCCAGAGCTCCTACAATGAGCAGTTCTTC
NA	TRBV5-8	NA	TRBJ2-1	CASSLFGVERFREQFF	TGTGCCAGCAGCTTGTTTGGGGTGGAGAGGTTTCGTGAGCAGTTCTTC
many	TRBV4-2	NA	TRBJ2-2	CASSQGAGVNTGELFF	TGTGCCAGCAGCCAAGGAGCAGGGGTGAACACCGGGGAGCTGTTTTTT
NA	TRBV12-3/TRBV12-4	NA	TRBJ1-1	CASSPVGQKNTEAFF	TGTGCCAGCAGTCCCGTCGGGCAAAAGAACACTGAAGCTTTCTTT
NA	TRBV12-3/TRBV12-4	NA	TRBJ1-3	CASTPPGPNTIYF	TGTGCCAGCACCCCCCCCGGGCCAAACACCATATATTTT
many	TRBV12-3/TRBV12-4	NA	TRBJ1-4	CASRSTGALEKLFF	TGTGCCAGCAGATCAACGGGAGCCCTTGAAAAACTGTTTTTT
many	TRBV5-1	NA	TRBJ2-7	CASSLAQASEQYF	TGCGCCAGCAGCCTCGCCCAGGCTAGCGAGCAGTACTTC
many	TRBV20-1	NA	TRBJ1-2	CSAPGGANYGYTF	TGCAGTGCCCCGGGGGGCGCTAACTATGGCTACACCTTC
NA	TRBV5-1	TRBD2	TRBJ2-3	CASSLVLAGGADTQYF	TGCGCCAGCAGCTTGGTCCTAGCGGGGGGGGCAGATACGCAGTATTTT
NA	TRBV12-3/TRBV12-4	NA	TRBJ1-2	CASSFFGFGDGYTF	TGTGCCAGCAGTTTTTTCGGGTTTGGGGATGGCTACACCTTC
many	TRBV12-3/TRBV12-4	TRBD1	TRBJ2-1	CASRSSRQGYNEQFF	TGTGCCAGCAGGTCTAGCCGACAGGGATACAATGAGCAGTTCTTC
many	TRBV20-1	NA	TRBJ1-2	CSARDMRSSGFYGYTF	TGCAGTGCTAGAGATATGAGATCCTCGGGGTTCTATGGCTACACCTTC
NA	TRBV6-6	NA	TRBJ1-5	CASRTDSNQPQHF	TGTGCCAGCAGAACAGATAGCAATCAGCCCCAGCATTTT
few	TRBV4-3	NA	TRBJ1-1	CASSQMGGGGTFF	TGCGCCAGCAGCCAGATGGGGGGGGGAGGAACTTTCTTT
many	TRBV24-1	NA	TRBJ2-1	CATSDLFKQFF	TGTGCCACCAGTGATTTATTTAAGCAGTTCTTC
few	TRBV12-3/TRBV12-4	NA	TRBJ1-2	CASTLGIHVGYTF	TGTGCCAGCACCCTTGGGATACACGTGGGCTACACCTTC
few	TRBV11-2	TRBD1	TRBJ2-5	CASSTRDRLTREKETQYF	TGTGCCAGCAGCACCAGGGACAGGCTAACTCGGGAAAAAGAGACCCAGTACTTC
NA	TRBV10-2	TRBD2	TRBJ2-2	CASSERRGSVQTGELFF	TGCGCCAGCAGTGAGAGGCGCGGGAGTGTACAGACCGGGGAGCTGTTTTTT
many	TRBV5-6	NA	TRBJ2-3	CASSSPWIVRGSTDTQYF	TGTGCCAGCAGCTCCCCCTGGATCGTGCGGGGATCCACAGATACGCAGTATTTT
NA	TRBV14	NA	TRBJ1-1	CASSRELRIMNTEAFF	TGTGCCAGCAGCCGAGAATTGCGGATCATGAACACTGAAGCTTTCTTT
NA	TRBV5-1	NA	TRBJ2-7	CTSSSAAGLYEQYF	TGCACCAGCAGCTCAGCGGCGGGCCTCTACGAGCAGTACTTC
few	TRBV4-3	TRBD1	TRBJ1-1	CASTGNRGNTEAFF	TGCGCCAGCACCGGCAACAGGGGGAACACTGAAGCTTTCTTT
many	TRBV4-1	TRBD1	TRBJ2-3	CASSHAGTGLTDTQYF	TGCGCCAGCAGCCATGCCGGGACAGGGTTGACAGATACGCAGTATTTT
few	TRBV4-3	NA	TRBJ1-2	CASSLRTGEYGYTF	TGCGCCAGCAGCCTTCGGACGGGAGAATATGGCTACACCTTC
NA	TRBV7-7	NA	TRBJ2-2	CASSPSSAVGGELFF	TGTGCTAGCAGCCCTTCCTCCGCGGTGGGCGGGGAGCTGTTTTTT
NA	TRBV10-3	TRBD1	TRBJ1-1	CAISGIRGSNTEAFF	TGTGCCATCAGTGGCATCAGGGGGTCGAACACTGAAGCTTTCTTT
many	TRBV12-3/TRBV12-4	NA	TRBJ2-1	CASSRYNEQFF	TGTGCCAGCAGCCGATACAATGAGCAGTTCTTC
few	TRBV5-6	TRBD2	TRBJ2-2	CASSLESRLAGGKTGELFF	TGTGCCAGCAGCTTGGAGTCTCGGCTAGCGGGGGGCAAAACCGGGGAGCTGTTTTTT
NA	TRBV12-5	NA	TRBJ2-7	CASGLGLRDYEQYF	TGTGCTAGTGGTTTGGGGCTTAGGGATTACGAGCAGTACTTC
many	TRBV5-6	TRBD2	TRBJ2-1	CASSSLAGDRSEQFF	TGTGCCAGCAGCTCCCTGGCGGGAGATAGGAGTGAGCAGTTCTTC
few	TRBV5-1	NA	TRBJ2-7	CASSLQGDPYEQYF	TGCGCCAGCAGCTTGCAAGGGGACCCCTACGAGCAGTACTTC
many	TRBV24-1	NA	TRBJ2-2	CATSYGPMNTGELFF	TGTGCCACCAGCTATGGACCGATGAACACCGGGGAGCTGTTTTTT
NA	TRBV13	NA	TRBJ2-7	CASSLGRSGVTSYEQYF	TGTGCCAGCAGCTTAGGCAGATCGGGGGTGACCTCCTACGAGCAGTACTTC
NA	TRBV7-9	NA	TRBJ2-3	CASSNPYTDTQYF	TGTGCCAGCAGTAATCCTTACACAGATACGCAGTATTTT
many	TRBV9	NA	TRBJ1-3	CASSVRAVSGNTIYF	TGTGCCAGCAGCGTAAGGGCGGTCTCTGGAAACACCATATATTTT
few	TRBV29-1	TRBD1	TRBJ2-5	CSTRTGAVETQYF	TGCAGCACCCGGACAGGGGCCGTGGAGACCCAGTACTTC
NA	TRBV12-3/TRBV12-4	NA	TRBJ2-6	CASSRDRIPLSGANVLTF	TGTGCCAGCAGTCGAGACAGGATCCCGCTCTCTGGGGCCAACGTCCTGACTTTC